This is a list of T cell receptor beta chains from one sample in a study of blood T cell repertoires in COVID-19. Assay used: immunoSEQ multiplex PCR; TCRdb lists only in-frame clones, some missing. The table shows more than 200,000 clones, with about 85% occurring only once. Specimen: peripheral blood. The receptors shown here come from a young man with active or convalescent COVID-19. Both conserved end residues are part of each CDR3. D genes are given only for firm matches. Clone sizes are given selectively: once, few, many, or a class where the clone is expanded.

j_call	clone_size	v_call	d_call	cdr3_aa	cdr3_nt
TRBJ2-1	.	TRBV19	TRBD2	CASSIEGTSVYNEQFF	TGTGCCAGTAGTATAGAAGGGACTAGCGTCTACAATGAGCAGTTCTTC
TRBJ2-3	.	TRBV19	.	CASSIRTRSTDTQYF	TGTGCCAGTAGTATAAGGACAAGGTCCACAGATACGCAGTATTTT
TRBJ2-7	.	TRBV3-1/TRBV3-2	.	CASSRLDSEQYF	TGTGCCAGCAGCAGACTAGATTCCGAGCAGTACTTC
TRBJ2-1	.	TRBV2	TRBD2	CASSITSGLQFF	TGTGCCAGCAGTATCACTAGCGGGCTGCAGTTCTTC
TRBJ1-1	.	TRBV7-9	TRBD1	CASSSPGQGNTEAFF	TGTGCCAGCAGCTCCCCGGGACAGGGGAACACTGAAGCTTTCTTT
TRBJ2-7	.	TRBV6-1	TRBD1	CASSEQGTGLEQYF	TGTGCCAGCAGTGAACAGGGGACAGGGCTCGAGCAGTACTTC
TRBJ1-2	.	TRBV30	.	CAWSGHLYGYTF	TGTGCCTGGAGCGGACACCTCTATGGCTACACCTTC
TRBJ2-2	.	TRBV5-1	.	CASAVAGELFF	TGCGCCAGCGCGGTGGCCGGGGAGCTGTTTTTT
TRBJ2-5	once	TRBV5-4	.	CASRDGGGNQETQYF	TGTGCCAGCAGGGACGGTGGAGGGAACCAAGAGACCCAGTACTTC
TRBJ1-2	.	TRBV5-5	TRBD1	CASSSAGTGNYGYTF	TGTGCCAGCAGCTCCGCCGGGACAGGGAACTATGGCTACACCTTC
TRBJ2-5	once	TRBV18	.	CASSPRREETQYF	TGTGCCAGCTCACCGAGGCGAGAAGAGACCCAGTACTTC
TRBJ1-5	.	TRBV7-9	.	CASSEQGDQPQHF	TGTGCCAGCAGCGAACAGGGTGATCAGCCCCAGCATTTT
TRBJ1-1	few	TRBV30	.	CAWKIRSTEAFF	TGTGCCTGGAAGATCCGGAGCACTGAAGCTTTCTTT
TRBJ2-1	.	TRBV5-6	TRBD2	CASSLGLAGEQFF	TGTGCCAGCAGCTTAGGACTAGCGGGTGAGCAGTTCTTC
TRBJ1-2	.	TRBV12-3/TRBV12-4	TRBD1	CASSEQGALGYTF	TGTGCCAGCAGTGAACAGGGGGCGCTTGGCTACACCTTC
TRBJ2-1	.	TRBV4-3	TRBD2	CASSQDGSGRFNEQFF	TGCGCCAGCAGCCAAGACGGTAGCGGGAGATTCAATGAGCAGTTCTTC
TRBJ1-3	.	TRBV2	TRBD1	CASSSQGVFSGNTIYF	TGTGCCAGCAGTTCTCAGGGGGTCTTCTCTGGAAACACCATATATTTT
TRBJ2-3	.	TRBV6-2/TRBV6-3	TRBD2	CASSRGRGGLTDTQYF	TGTGCCAGCAGCCGTGGCCGGGGGGGCCTCACAGATACGCAGTATTTT
TRBJ1-1	.	TRBV7-9	.	CASSSSFRGDTEAFF	TGTGCCAGCAGCTCATCTTTCAGGGGAGACACTGAAGCTTTCTTT
TRBJ1-1	.	TRBV11-1	.	CASSRLAEAFF	TGTGCCAGCAGCCGACTGGCTGAAGCTTTCTTT
TRBJ2-7	.	TRBV18	.	CASSPPATAYEQYF	TGTGCCAGCTCACCACCAGCGACAGCCTACGAGCAGTACTTC
TRBJ2-2	few	TRBV2	TRBD2	CASSGTSGYTGELFF	TGTGCCAGCAGCGGGACTAGCGGGTACACCGGGGAGCTGTTTTTT
TRBJ2-7	.	TRBV5-1	TRBD2	CASSTPGLANEQYF	TGCGCCAGCAGCACCCCGGGACTAGCTAACGAGCAGTACTTC
TRBJ2-7	.	TRBV12-3/TRBV12-4	.	CASSLVTYEQYF	TGTGCCAGCAGTTTAGTAACCTACGAGCAGTACTTC
TRBJ1-4	.	TRBV29-1	.	CSADRNEKLFF	TGCAGCGCTGACAGGAATGAAAAACTGTTTTTT
TRBJ1-2	.	TRBV13	TRBD1	CASSGDRGNYGYTF	TGTGCCAGCAGCGGGGACAGGGGCAACTATGGCTACACCTTC
TRBJ2-7	few	TRBV10-2	.	CASREIEQYF	TGCGCCAGCAGGGAGATAGAGCAGTACTTC
TRBJ1-1	.	TRBV12-5	.	CASELIIMNTEAFF	TGTGCTAGTGAGCTGATAATCATGAACACTGAAGCTTTCTTT
TRBJ1-6	.	TRBV18	.	CASSERGENSPLHF	TGTGCCAGCTCAGAAAGGGGTGAGAATTCACCCCTCCACTTT
TRBJ1-5	.	TRBV6-5	.	CASRPGQLRNQPQHF	TGTGCCAGCAGACCCGGACAGCTTCGTAATCAGCCCCAGCATTTT
TRBJ2-7	.	TRBV4-3	TRBD2	CASSPSGGLNYEQYF	TGCGCCAGCAGCCCTAGCGGGGGGCTAAACTACGAGCAGTACTTC
TRBJ2-7	.	TRBV11-2	TRBD1	CASRQGGAYEQYF	TGTGCCAGCAGACAGGGGGGAGCCTACGAGCAGTACTTC
TRBJ2-7	.	TRBV7-8	.	CASSLQTGERYEQYF	TGTGCCAGCAGCCTCCAGACGGGGGAACGCTACGAGCAGTACTTC
TRBJ2-1	.	TRBV9	.	CASSGPRLTSSGEQFF	TGTGCCAGCAGCGGGCCCCGACTTACTAGCAGTGGTGAGCAGTTCTTC
TRBJ2-4	.	TRBV5-1	.	CASSSPQGRGNIQYF	TGCGCCAGCAGCTCCCCACAGGGTCGGGGTAACATTCAGTACTTC
TRBJ2-7	.	TRBV19	TRBD2	CASSKGTFAGGRTYEQYF	TGTGCCAGTAGTAAGGGGACTTTCGCGGGGGGGAGGACCTACGAGCAGTACTTC
TRBJ1-5	.	TRBV5-1	.	CASSLSGSQPQHF	TGCGCCAGCAGCTTGTCGGGGTCTCAGCCCCAGCATTTT
TRBJ1-1	.	TRBV4-2	.	CASSHVTGSEAFF	TGTGCCAGCAGCCACGTGACAGGTTCTGAAGCTTTCTTT
TRBJ1-1	once	TRBV19	.	CASTLRPNTEAFF	TGTGCCAGTACCCTGAGGCCGAACACTGAAGCTTTCTTT
TRBJ2-7	.	TRBV7-2	.	CASSLGRTPHLSSYEQYF	TGTGCCAGCAGCTTAGGAAGGACTCCTCACCTCTCTTCCTACGAGCAGTACTTC
TRBJ2-7	.	TRBV18	TRBD1	CASSRDRAYEQYF	TGTGCCAGCTCCCGGGACAGAGCCTACGAGCAGTACTTC
TRBJ2-5	.	TRBV5-6	.	CASSPVGAPLGSQETQYF	TGTGCCAGCAGCCCGGTGGGGGCTCCCTTGGGAAGCCAAGAGACCCAGTACTTC
TRBJ2-5	.	TRBV27	.	CASSQQKRETQYF	TGTGCCAGCAGCCAGCAGAAGCGTGAGACCCAGTACTTC